A selection of T cell receptor beta chains follows, all from one sample in a study of T cell repertoires in cytomegalovirus infection. Each CDR3 protein gets one entry after TCRdb re-called the reads with MiXCR. This sample carries roughly 730,000 distinct CDR3 sequences, roughly 33% of them seen once, and the ten largest clones take approximately 18%. No antigen has been assigned to these receptors. This sample comprised cultured PBMCs, obtained from culture after CMV antigen stimulation. The receptors derive from a human donor in good health (CMV status not recorded). Some clones in this sample may be carry-over from other donors' samples. The CDR3 runs from the conserved cysteine through the conserved F or W. D genes are given only for firm matches. Expanded clones are given a class, and other clones once, few, many or no size at all.

abundance	d_gene	v_gene	j_gene	CDR3aa	CDR3nt
NA	TRBD2	TRBV7-2	TRBJ2-5	CASSLGGRALETQYF	TGTGCCAGCAGCTTGGGCGGGAGGGCCCTAGAGACCCAGTACTTC
once	NA	TRBV2	TRBJ2-3	CASSEYASGDTQYF	TGTGCCAGCAGTGAATACGCCTCGGGAGATACGCAGTATTTT
many	NA	TRBV7-2	TRBJ2-7	CASSPTAYPYEQYF	TGTGCCAGCAGCCCGACAGCATACCCCTACGAGCAGTACTTC
NA	TRBD2	TRBV7-9	TRBJ2-1	CASSLISQSRERYNEQFF	TGTGCCAGCAGCTTAATCAGTCAGTCGCGGGAGCGGTACAATGAGCAGTTCTTC
NA	NA	TRBV19	TRBJ1-3	CASQTGSLNTIYF	TGTGCCAGTCAAACGGGAAGTTTAAACACCATATATTTT
few	NA	TRBV6-5	TRBJ1-1	CASRSRERGTEAFF	TGTGCCAGCAGAAGTAGGGAGAGGGGGACTGAAGCTTTCTTT
few	TRBD2	TRBV7-8	TRBJ2-4	CASSALAVLAKNIQYF	TGTGCCAGCAGCGCACTAGCGGTCCTAGCCAAAAACATTCAGTACTTC
few	NA	TRBV11-2	TRBJ2-2	CASSLRTDNTGELFF	TGTGCCAGCAGCTTACGGACAGATAACACCGGGGAGCTGTTTTTT
once	TRBD2	TRBV7-2	TRBJ2-5	CASSPGTSGLIYQETQYF	TGTGCCAGCAGCCCAGGGACTAGCGGCCTCATATACCAAGAGACCCAGTACTTC
NA	TRBD1	TRBV20-1	TRBJ2-2	CSAEDGTETGELFF	TGCAGTGCCGAAGACGGGACAGAAACCGGGGAGCTGTTTTTT
many	NA	TRBV12-3/TRBV12-4	TRBJ1-5	CASQYTGFNQPQHF	TGTGCCAGTCAGTACACAGGGTTCAATCAGCCCCAGCATTTT
NA	NA	TRBV5-5	TRBJ2-2	CASSPRAGTQNTGELFF	TGTGCCAGCAGCCCCCGTGCGGGGACTCAGAACACCGGGGAGCTGTTTTTT
NA	TRBD1	TRBV5-4	TRBJ2-7	CASSLTPGQGREQYF	TGTGCCAGCAGCTTAACTCCGGGACAGGGGAGGGAGCAGTACTTC
NA	NA	TRBV19	TRBJ2-7	CASNRGQDGDYEQYF	TGTGCCAGTAATAGAGGGCAGGACGGAGACTACGAGCAGTACTTC
few	NA	TRBV5-1	TRBJ2-5	CASSLFQSGETQYF	TGCGCCAGCAGCTTGTTTCAAAGTGGGGAGACCCAGTACTTC
NA	TRBD1	TRBV28	TRBJ1-5	CASLQMGQTYQPQHF	TGTGCCAGCCTACAGATGGGACAGACATATCAGCCCCAGCATTTT